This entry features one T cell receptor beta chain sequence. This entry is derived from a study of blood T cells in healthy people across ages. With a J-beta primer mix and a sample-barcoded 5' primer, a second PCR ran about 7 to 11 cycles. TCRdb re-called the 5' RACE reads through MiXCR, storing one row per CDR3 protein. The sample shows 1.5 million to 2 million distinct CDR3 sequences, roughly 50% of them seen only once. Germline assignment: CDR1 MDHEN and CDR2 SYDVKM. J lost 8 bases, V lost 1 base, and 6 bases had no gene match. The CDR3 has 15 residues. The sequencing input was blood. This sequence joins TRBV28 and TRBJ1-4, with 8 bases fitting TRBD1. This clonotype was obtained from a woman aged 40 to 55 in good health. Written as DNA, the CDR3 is TGTGCCAGCAGTTTATTGCACAGGGGGGAGGAAAAACTGTTTTTT. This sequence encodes CASSLLHRGEEKLFF.